These T cell receptor beta chains were read from a single sample in a study of T cells in Graves' hyperthyroidism and ophthalmopathy. TCRdb processed the multiplex PCR reads anew with MiXCR; each CDR3 protein has one entry. The table includes 410,000 or so distinct CDR3 sequences, around 15% detected once. The source material was blood. These receptors came from a man between 18 and 35 years old with Graves' ophthalmopathy. Both conserved end residues are part of each CDR3. D genes are given only for firm matches. The size field is filled for only some rows; it gives once, few, many or a size class.

>NA|TRBJ1-2|TRBD1|TRBV9
TGTGCCAGCAGCGTTGGACAGGAGGCGATCAGCTATGGCTACACCTTC
CASSVGQEAISYGYTF
>many|TRBJ2-7|NA|TRBV6-1
TGTGCCAGCAGTGGCAGTTTTGAGGGCTACGAGCAGTACTTC
CASSGSFEGYEQYF
>many|TRBJ2-7|NA|TRBV7-7
TGTGCTAGCAGCTTAGGGCGCGGCCAATTCTACGAGCAGTACTTC
CASSLGRGQFYEQYF
>few|TRBJ2-3|NA|TRBV30
TGTGCCTGGAGTGTACAGTGGACCCCGGTTGGCACAGATACGCAGTATTTT
CAWSVQWTPVGTDTQYF
>many|TRBJ2-3|TRBD2|TRBV5-1
TGCGCCAGCAGACCACTAGCGGGAGATACGCAGTATTTT
CASRPLAGDTQYF
>NA|TRBJ2-7|NA|TRBV6-2/TRBV6-3
TGTGCCAGCAGCCAACTCCAGGGGCTAGCCTACGAGCAGTACTTC
CASSQLQGLAYEQYF
>NA|TRBJ1-2|NA|TRBV15
TGTGCCACCAGCAGAGATATGACAAGGGTTTATGGCTACACCTTC
CATSRDMTRVYGYTF
>NA|TRBJ1-2|NA|TRBV30
TGTGCCTGGAGCCCGGGGGCAAACGACTACACCTTC
CAWSPGANDYTF
>many|TRBJ1-1|NA|TRBV15
TGTGCCACCAGCCTTCAGGGCGCGGGAACTGAAGCTTTCTTT
CATSLQGAGTEAFF
>many|TRBJ2-7|NA|TRBV18
TGTGCCAGCTCCCATAACGGTGGCACGGCGGGCGAGCAGTACTTC
CASSHNGGTAGEQYF
>many|TRBJ2-7|NA|TRBV20-1
TGCAGTGCTAGAGGGCTGCGGACCCACGAGCAGTACTTC
CSARGLRTHEQYF
>many|TRBJ1-4|NA|TRBV11-2
TGTGCCAGCAGCCCACGGCCGGCTAATGAAAAACTGTTTTTT
CASSPRPANEKLFF
>many|TRBJ1-4|NA|TRBV18
TGTGCCAGCTCACCACCCGAGGGGCTGGGTAATGAAAAACTGTTTTTT
CASSPPEGLGNEKLFF
>many|TRBJ1-4|TRBD1|TRBV2
TGTGCCAGCAAGATGGGACAGGGGGCAACTAATGAAAAACTGTTTTTT
CASKMGQGATNEKLFF
>many|TRBJ1-2|NA|TRBV12-3/TRBV12-4
TGTGCCAGCAGTCCCCGACAGTATGGCTACACCTTC
CASSPRQYGYTF
>NA|TRBJ2-3|TRBD2|TRBV3-1
TGTGCCAGCAGGACCGGGGGGAGCCATACGCAGTATTTT
CASRTGGSHTQYF
>few|TRBJ2-7|TRBD2|TRBV10-2
TGCGCCAGTATAGCGGGAGGGATGGACGAGCAGTACTTC
CASIAGGMDEQYF
>many|TRBJ2-7|NA|TRBV6-1
TGTGCCAGCGGCACCCCCTACGAGCAGTACTTC
CASGTPYEQYF
>many|TRBJ2-7|NA|TRBV5-1
TGCGCCAGCAGCTTGGGATATGGCTCCTACGAGCAGTACTTC
CASSLGYGSYEQYF
>many|TRBJ1-1|NA|TRBV11-2
TGTGCCAGCGGACCAGGGGATAGGTACACTGAAGCTTTCTTT
CASGPGDRYTEAFF
>few|TRBJ1-1|NA|TRBV6-1
TGTGCCAGCAGTTATGATAGGAACACTGAAGCTCTCTTT
CASSYDRNTEALF
>many|TRBJ2-3|TRBD1|TRBV5-1
TGCGCCAGCAGGGGGACAGATACAGATACGCAGTATTTT
CASRGTDTDTQYF
>NA|TRBJ2-7|TRBD1|TRBV5-4
TGTGCCAGCAGCTTGGATCACAGGGGGGAACAGGTCTACGAGCAGTACTTC
CASSLDHRGEQVYEQYF
>many|TRBJ1-1|NA|TRBV9
TGTGCCAGCAGCGTAGCTGGGGGGGGGACTGAAGCTTTCTTT
CASSVAGGGTEAFF